Listed below are T cell receptor beta chains from one sample, sequenced in a study of early T cells in non-severe SARS-CoV-2 infection. Via MiXCR, TCRdb re-called the 5' RACE reads, giving one row per CDR3 protein. The data contain about 36,000 distinct CDR3 sequences, around 5% of them singletons. The material sequenced was whole blood. The receptors were sampled from an adult who was a healthcare worker with PCR-confirmed SARS-CoV-2 infection or an uninfected control (not recorded which). The conserved cysteine and the conserved F or W are not part of the CDR3 here. Only part of the rows carry a size: once, few, many, or a class if the clone is expanded.

clone_size: many
v_call: TRBV6-6
j_call: TRBJ1-2
cdr3_aa: ASSGSRGYTMANT

clone_size: few
v_call: TRBV9
j_call: TRBJ2-7
cdr3_aa: ASSVASTEGLREQY

clone_size: few
v_call: TRBV4-3
j_call: TRBJ2-3
cdr3_aa: ASSQAGGPDTQY

clone_size: -
v_call: TRBV11-3
j_call: TRBJ2-5
cdr3_aa: ASSSEAGEETQY

clone_size: many
v_call: TRBV7-9
j_call: TRBJ1-2
cdr3_aa: ASSLAGPTYYGYT

clone_size: many
v_call: TRBV7-9
j_call: TRBJ2-1
cdr3_aa: ASSSAMGNEQF

clone_size: many
v_call: TRBV9
j_call: TRBJ1-2
cdr3_aa: ASSPRTDHRRGYT

clone_size: few
v_call: TRBV30
j_call: TRBJ1-2
cdr3_aa: AWDLAGDYGYT

clone_size: many
v_call: TRBV20-1
j_call: TRBJ2-1
cdr3_aa: SAPGANEQF

clone_size: many
v_call: TRBV7-2
j_call: TRBJ2-2
cdr3_aa: ASSLVGAAGELF

clone_size: many
v_call: TRBV18
j_call: TRBJ1-1
cdr3_aa: ASSPGSGRGNTEAF

clone_size: many
v_call: TRBV3-1
j_call: TRBJ2-7
cdr3_aa: ASSLMATSEQY

clone_size: few
v_call: TRBV7-2
j_call: TRBJ2-1
cdr3_aa: ASSLGRGTYNEQF

clone_size: -
v_call: TRBV5-1
j_call: TRBJ2-2
cdr3_aa: ASSFGTATGELF

clone_size: many
v_call: TRBV5-5
j_call: TRBJ1-1
cdr3_aa: ASSPRGVGTEAF

clone_size: many
v_call: TRBV29-1
j_call: TRBJ2-3
cdr3_aa: SALAGGSADTQY

clone_size: -
v_call: TRBV7-6
j_call: TRBJ2-2
cdr3_aa: ASSLGTSYTGELF

clone_size: few
v_call: TRBV11-2
j_call: TRBJ2-1
cdr3_aa: ASSSQYNEQF

clone_size: many
v_call: TRBV9
j_call: TRBJ2-3
cdr3_aa: ASSVVGTDTQY

clone_size: many
v_call: TRBV19
j_call: TRBJ2-2
cdr3_aa: ASRGPEPPSSGELF

clone_size: many
v_call: TRBV20-1
j_call: TRBJ2-5
cdr3_aa: SARDRGQGTLQETQY

clone_size: many
v_call: TRBV2
j_call: TRBJ1-1
cdr3_aa: ASATALMNTEAF

clone_size: many
v_call: TRBV6-1
j_call: TRBJ1-5
cdr3_aa: ASSDRDRGRDQPQH

clone_size: few
v_call: TRBV20-1
j_call: TRBJ2-3
cdr3_aa: SARDPGNTDTQY

clone_size: few
v_call: TRBV5-5
j_call: TRBJ2-2
cdr3_aa: ASSWTGGRSSTGELF

clone_size: -
v_call: TRBV6-5
j_call: TRBJ2-4
cdr3_aa: ASSVRDTVNIQY

clone_size: many
v_call: TRBV27
j_call: TRBJ2-7
cdr3_aa: ASRGSGGVGREQY

clone_size: many
v_call: TRBV7-2
j_call: TRBJ2-1
cdr3_aa: ASSLAGGDGEQF

clone_size: many
v_call: TRBV7-6
j_call: TRBJ1-4
cdr3_aa: ASSSGTGPNEKLF

clone_size: -
v_call: TRBV28
j_call: TRBJ2-2
cdr3_aa: ASSPGQATGELF

clone_size: few
v_call: TRBV28
j_call: TRBJ2-1
cdr3_aa: ASSPILGTSGSYNEQF

clone_size: many
v_call: TRBV11-2
j_call: TRBJ2-5
cdr3_aa: ASSLARQGFGTQY

clone_size: many
v_call: TRBV19
j_call: TRBJ1-5
cdr3_aa: ASISGGGQPQH

clone_size: few
v_call: TRBV15
j_call: TRBJ2-7
cdr3_aa: ATSRPIGGAGSYEQY

clone_size: many
v_call: TRBV11-2
j_call: TRBJ2-2
cdr3_aa: ASSPPLVSNTGELF

clone_size: many
v_call: TRBV21-1
j_call: TRBJ2-7
cdr3_aa: ASSLGGLWGSPTYEQY

clone_size: many
v_call: TRBV28
j_call: TRBJ2-7
cdr3_aa: ASSFRGRSSYEQY

clone_size: many
v_call: TRBV10-3
j_call: TRBJ2-1
cdr3_aa: AISATGTENEQF

clone_size: many
v_call: TRBV6-6
j_call: TRBJ2-3
cdr3_aa: ASSGTGLADTQY

clone_size: many
v_call: TRBV20-1
j_call: TRBJ1-4
cdr3_aa: SAREGAHEKLF

clone_size: many
v_call: TRBV6-5
j_call: TRBJ1-5
cdr3_aa: ASSYTAGEDQPQH